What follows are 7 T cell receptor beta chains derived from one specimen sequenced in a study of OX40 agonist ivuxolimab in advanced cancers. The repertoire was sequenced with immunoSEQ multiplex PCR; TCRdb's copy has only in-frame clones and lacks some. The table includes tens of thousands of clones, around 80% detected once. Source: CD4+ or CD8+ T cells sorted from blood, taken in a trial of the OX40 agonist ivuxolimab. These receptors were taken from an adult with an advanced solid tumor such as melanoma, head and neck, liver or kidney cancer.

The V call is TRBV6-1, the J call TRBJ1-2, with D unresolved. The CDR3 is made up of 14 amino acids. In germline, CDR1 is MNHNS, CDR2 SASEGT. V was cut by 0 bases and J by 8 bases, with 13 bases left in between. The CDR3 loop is CASSEARGVGGYTF. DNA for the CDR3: TGTGCCAGCAGTGAAGCCCGGGGAGTTGGCGGCTACACCTTC.

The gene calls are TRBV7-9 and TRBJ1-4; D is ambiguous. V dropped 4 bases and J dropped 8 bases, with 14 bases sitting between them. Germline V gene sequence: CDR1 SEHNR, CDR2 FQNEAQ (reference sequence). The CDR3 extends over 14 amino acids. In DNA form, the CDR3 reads TGTGCCAGCAGCTCGTATGAGTCGGGGGAAAAACTGTTTTTT. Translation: CASSSYESGEKLFF.

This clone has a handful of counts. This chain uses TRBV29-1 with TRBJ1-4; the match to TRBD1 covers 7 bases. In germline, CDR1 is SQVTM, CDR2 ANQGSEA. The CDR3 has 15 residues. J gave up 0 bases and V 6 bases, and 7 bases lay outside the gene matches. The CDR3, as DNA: TGCAGCGTCGCCGGGACAGCCTCAACTAATGAAAAACTGTTTTTT. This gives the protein CSVAGTASTNEKLFF.

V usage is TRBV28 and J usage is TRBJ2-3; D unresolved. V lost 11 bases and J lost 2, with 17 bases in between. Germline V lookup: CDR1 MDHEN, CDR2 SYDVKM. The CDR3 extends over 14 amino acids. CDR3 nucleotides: TGTGCCGGCACCCCCCTGCGGTCCACAGATACGCAGTATTTT. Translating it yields CAGTPLRSTDTQYF. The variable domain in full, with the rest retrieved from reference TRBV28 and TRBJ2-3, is DVKVTQSSRYLVKRTGEKVFLECVQDMDHENMFWYRQDPGLGLRLIYFSYDVKMKEKGDIPEGYSVSREKKERFSLILESASTNQTSMYLCAGTPLRSTDTQYFGPGTRLTVL.

The CDR3 nucleotides read TGTGCCAGCACCGGACTCTTCTCTGGAAACACCATATATTTT. This codes for CASTGLFSGNTIYF. The chain carries TRBV6-5 and TRBJ1-3; D gene uncertain. The CDR3 is 14 amino acids. The V end was cut by 7 bases, the J end by 0 bases, with 10 bases between. The germline CDR1 and CDR2 sequences are MNHEY and SVGAGI.

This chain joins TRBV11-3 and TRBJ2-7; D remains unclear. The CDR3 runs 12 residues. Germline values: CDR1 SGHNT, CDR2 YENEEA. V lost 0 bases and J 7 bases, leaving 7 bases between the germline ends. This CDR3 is CASSLDPEEQYF. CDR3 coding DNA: TGTGCCAGCAGCTTAGATCCCGAGGAGCAGTACTTC.

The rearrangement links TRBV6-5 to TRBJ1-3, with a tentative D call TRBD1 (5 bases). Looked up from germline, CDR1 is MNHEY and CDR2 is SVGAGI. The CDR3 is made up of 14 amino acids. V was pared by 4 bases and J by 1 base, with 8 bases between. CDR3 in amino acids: CASSLRGSGNTIYF. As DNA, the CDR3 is TGTGCCAGCAGTTTAAGGGGTTCTGGAAACACCATATATTTT.